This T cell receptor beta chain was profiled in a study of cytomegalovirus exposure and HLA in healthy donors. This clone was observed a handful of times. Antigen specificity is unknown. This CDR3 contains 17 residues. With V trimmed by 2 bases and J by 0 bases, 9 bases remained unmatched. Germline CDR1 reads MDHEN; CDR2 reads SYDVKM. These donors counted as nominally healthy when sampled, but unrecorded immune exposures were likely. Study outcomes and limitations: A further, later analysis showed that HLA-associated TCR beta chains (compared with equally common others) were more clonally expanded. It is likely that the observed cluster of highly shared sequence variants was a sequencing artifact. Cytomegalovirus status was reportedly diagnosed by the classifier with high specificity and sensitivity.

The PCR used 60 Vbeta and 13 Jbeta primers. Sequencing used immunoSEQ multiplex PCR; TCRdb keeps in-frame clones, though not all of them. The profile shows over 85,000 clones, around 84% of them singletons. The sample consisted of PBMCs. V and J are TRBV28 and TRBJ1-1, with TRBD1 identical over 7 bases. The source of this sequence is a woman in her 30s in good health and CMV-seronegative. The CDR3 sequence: CASSLSKGALMNTEAFF. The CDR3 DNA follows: TGTGCCAGCAGTTTAAGCAAGGGGGCTCTAATGAACACTGAAGCTTTCTTT.